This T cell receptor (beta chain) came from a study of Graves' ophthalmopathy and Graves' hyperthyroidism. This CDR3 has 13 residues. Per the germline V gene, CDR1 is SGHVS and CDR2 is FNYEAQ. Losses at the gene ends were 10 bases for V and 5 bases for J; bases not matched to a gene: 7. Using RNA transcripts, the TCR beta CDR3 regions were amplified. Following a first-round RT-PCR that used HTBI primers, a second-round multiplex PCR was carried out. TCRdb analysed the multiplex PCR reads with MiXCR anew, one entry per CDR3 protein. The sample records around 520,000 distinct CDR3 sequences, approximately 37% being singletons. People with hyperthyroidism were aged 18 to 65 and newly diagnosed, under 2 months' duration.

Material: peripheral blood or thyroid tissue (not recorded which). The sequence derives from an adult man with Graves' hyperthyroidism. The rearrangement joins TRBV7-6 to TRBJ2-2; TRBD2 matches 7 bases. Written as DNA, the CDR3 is TGTGCCACAAATAGCGGGCCGACCGGGGAGCTGTTTTTT. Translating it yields CATNSGPTGELFF.